The rows below give T cell receptor beta chains drawn from one sample of a study of CD8+ T cells in alopecia areata. The assay was immunoSEQ multiplex PCR, and TCRdb's table has in-frame clones only and misses some. The sample consists of roughly 250,000 clones, roughly two thirds of them appearing once. The sample consisted of CD4+ T cells sorted from blood, taken at week 0. These receptor sequences come from a human donor with alopecia areata. Each CDR3 is given with its conserved first and last residue. The D gene is left open where the match is weak. Not every row has a clone size; where given, it reads once, few, many or a size class.

V: TRBV7-2
size: few
J: TRBJ2-5
D: TRBD1
CDR3: CASSYGQVIETQYF
DNA: TGTGCCAGCAGCTACGGACAGGTCATAGAGACCCAGTACTTC

V: TRBV9
size: .
J: TRBJ1-1
D: .
CDR3: CASSVVAGAEAFF
DNA: TGTGCCAGCAGCGTAGTAGCAGGGGCTGAAGCTTTCTTT

V: TRBV4-1
size: .
J: TRBJ2-2
D: .
CDR3: CASSLSQRTGELFF
DNA: TGCGCCAGCAGCCTTTCGCAGCGTACCGGGGAGCTGTTTTTT

V: TRBV4-1
size: .
J: TRBJ2-5
D: TRBD2
CDR3: CASSQGGLPGETQYF
DNA: TGCGCCAGCAGCCAAGGGGGACTACCGGGGGAGACCCAGTACTTC

V: TRBV7-2
size: few
J: TRBJ2-5
D: .
CDR3: CASSLPETQYF
DNA: TGTGCCAGCAGCCTCCCGGAGACCCAGTACTTC

V: TRBV29-1
size: .
J: TRBJ2-7
D: .
CDR3: CSVVGSSYEQYF
DNA: TGCAGCGTTGTAGGGAGTTCCTACGAGCAGTACTTC

V: TRBV30
size: .
J: TRBJ1-5
D: .
CDR3: CAWQSGARNQPQHF
DNA: TGTGCCTGGCAGTCGGGGGCACGCAATCAGCCCCAGCATTTT

V: TRBV7-2
size: .
J: TRBJ2-7
D: .
CDR3: CASSLGGLVYEQYF
DNA: TGTGCCAGCAGCTTGGGCGGGTTGGTTTACGAGCAGTACTTC

V: TRBV7-9
size: .
J: TRBJ1-2
D: .
CDR3: CASRGEAHGYTF
DNA: TGTGCCAGCAGGGGGGAGGCTCATGGCTACACCTTC

V: TRBV30
size: .
J: TRBJ1-5
D: .
CDR3: CAWSERGGQPQHF
DNA: TGTGCCTGGAGTGAGAGGGGAGGGCAGCCCCAGCATTTT

V: TRBV30
size: .
J: TRBJ2-7
D: .
CDR3: CAWSVPGYGQAYEQYF
DNA: TGTGCCTGGAGTGTACCCGGCTACGGACAAGCCTACGAGCAGTACTTC

V: TRBV9
size: .
J: TRBJ2-5
D: .
CDR3: CASSDTRQRTGTIQETQYF
DNA: TGTGCCAGCAGCGATACACGTCAACGGACCGGGACAATCCAAGAGACCCAGTACTTC

V: TRBV10-1
size: .
J: TRBJ2-3
D: .
CDR3: CASSLTGDTQYF
DNA: TGCGCCAGCAGCCTTACGGGTGATACGCAGTATTTT

V: TRBV7-7
size: .
J: TRBJ2-7
D: .
CDR3: CASSLGPAGDYEQYF
DNA: TGTGCTAGCAGCTTAGGACCGGCCGGGGACTACGAGCAGTACTTC

V: TRBV4-1
size: .
J: TRBJ2-3
D: TRBD2
CDR3: CASSQATLSLSGDTDTQYF
DNA: TGCGCCAGCAGCCAAGCCACCCTGAGTCTTAGCGGGGACACAGATACGCAGTATTTT

V: TRBV27
size: few
J: TRBJ2-1
D: .
CDR3: CASMFSAQSYNEQFF
DNA: TGTGCCAGCATGTTCAGCGCCCAAAGCTACAATGAGCAGTTCTTC

V: TRBV27
size: .
J: TRBJ2-3
D: .
CDR3: CASSLRGTDTQYF
DNA: TGTGCCAGCAGTTTGAGGGGCACAGATACGCAGTATTTT

V: TRBV9
size: once
J: TRBJ2-3
D: TRBD2
CDR3: CASSVEGPLAGATDTQYF
DNA: TGTGCCAGCAGCGTAGAAGGCCCGCTAGCGGGGGCTACAGATACGCAGTATTTT

V: TRBV14
size: .
J: TRBJ1-6
D: .
CDR3: CASSPHLGLPHF
DNA: TGTGCCAGCAGCCCCCACTTAGGACTGCCCCACTTT

V: TRBV5-4
size: .
J: TRBJ2-6
D: TRBD1
CDR3: CASATGASSGANVLTF
DNA: TGTGCCAGCGCGACAGGGGCCTCCTCTGGGGCCAACGTCCTGACTTTC